One sample yielded the 24 T cell receptor beta chains listed below, sequenced in a study of T cells in women clearing cervical HPV infection. TCRdb keeps only in-frame clones here, not all; method: immunoSEQ multiplex PCR. This table holds 20,000 to 25,000 clones. Sequencing was done on a sample of blood buffy coat. The source is a woman between 18 and 75 years old with a cervical HPV16 infection that either progressed to CIN3+ or cleared (not recorded which).

As regards this clone: The sequence runs out 3 residues before the end of the CDR3; the remainder is reconstructed from the germline J gene. The J gene is TRBJ2-3, the V gene TRBV29-1, with D possibly TRBD2 on 7 matching bases. In germline, CDR1 is SQVTM, CDR2 ANQGSEA. CDR3 length: 14 residues. This CDR3 reads CSVTSGGHKETQYF. Partial CDR3 DNA: TGCAGCGTGACTTCGGGGGGCCATAAGGAGACG.

In regard to this clone: The read comes to an end 3 residues before the CDR3 does, leaving the germline J gene to fill in the end. The V gene is TRBV5-1, the J gene TRBJ1-1, with D unclear. The germline V gene encodes CDR1 SGHRS and CDR2 YFSETQ. The V and J ends lost 0 bases and 1 base respectively, with 4 bases between them. The CDR3 extends over 13 amino acids. The CDR3 reads CASSLDRNTEAFF. CDR3 bases read: TGCGCCAGCAGCTTGGACAGGAACACTGAA.

Worth noting for this clone: From the germline J gene comes the end of the CDR3, since the read stops 3 residues before it. The rearrangement uses TRBV20-1 and TRBJ2-4; weak D call: TRBD2 (6 bases). Per the germline V gene, CDR1 is DFQATT and CDR2 is SNEGSKA (reference sequence). The V end was cut by 5 bases, the J end by 5 bases, with 16 bases between. CDR3 length equals 14 residues. The sequenced part of the CDR3 DNA is TGCAGTGCTGGGGTTGGGCCGGGGGAAAACATT. Translating it yields CSAGVGPGENI. The full CDR3 is CSAGVGPGENIQYF.

Incomplete CDR3 DNA: TGTGCCAGCAGTTTCTATCAGGGGGCTCGCGAG. Translation gives CASSFYQGARE. The full CDR3 is CASSFYQGAREQYF. The chain carries TRBV12-3 or TRBV12-4 and TRBJ2-7, with TRBD1 identical over 8 bases. The sequenced fragment ends 3 residues before the CDR3 boundary, so the rest is inferred from the germline J gene. The CDR3 runs 14 residues. V lost 3 bases, J lost 6 bases, and 7 bases stayed unmatched.

Note on this clone: The CDR3 goes on 3 residues after the read ends, and that part is filled in from the germline J gene. The V call is TRBV20-1, the J call TRBJ2-7, with unresolved D. V lost 6 bases to trimming and J lost 2 bases, with 11 bases between them. CDR3 length equals 12 residues. The germline gives CDR1 DFQATT, CDR2 SNEGSKA (reference sequence). CDR3 residues: CSAHIGTYEQYF. Incomplete CDR3 DNA: TGCAGTGCCCATATCGGTACCTACGAG.

Turning to this clone: One junction end does not reproduce the germline sequence, and a read error may be involved. The read finishes 3 residues shy of the CDR3 end, and the germline J gene is used to complete it. The chain couples TRBV4-2 to TRBJ1-4; TRBD1 agrees at 8 bases. Germline V gives CDR1 LGHNA, CDR2 YNFKEQ. CDR3 length: 14 residues. Partial CDR3 DNA: TGCGCCAGCAGCCTAGACAGGGGCGACGAAAAA. It yields the protein CASSLDRGDEK. The entire CDR3 protein is CASSLDRGDEKLFF.

Partial CDR3 DNA: TGCAGTGGGGCGCGAAGCTCCTACAATGAG. Translation: CSGARSSYNE. The whole CDR3 sequence is CSGARSSYNEQFF. The rearrangement links TRBV20-1 to TRBJ2-1, with D unresolved. The sequenced fragment ends 3 residues before the CDR3 boundary, so the rest is inferred from the germline J gene. The germline V gene encodes CDR1 DFQATT and CDR2 SNEGSKA (reference sequence). Trimming cost V 7 bases and J 0 bases, with 10 bases left between them. CDR3 length equals 13 residues.

CDR3 residues: CASSSSDRGRESEQFF. The DNA read from the CDR3 is TGTGCCAGCAGCTCCTCGGACAGGGGGCGTGAGAGTGAG. V and J are TRBV13 and TRBJ2-1, with 11 bases matching TRBD1. The read comes to an end 3 residues before the CDR3 does, leaving the germline J gene to fill in the end. CDR1 and CDR2 (germline): PRHDT, FYEKMQ (reference sequence). The CDR3 length is 16 residues. J gave up 9 bases and V 4 bases, and 11 bases lay outside the gene matches.

On this clone: The missing CDR3 end, 3 residues past where the read stops, is filled in from the germline J gene. The chain has TRBV19 and TRBJ2-5; 9 bases are a match to TRBD2. With 10 bases clipped from V and 2 bases from J, the junction kept 11 bases outside the gene matches. CDR1 is LNHDA and CDR2 is SQIVND in the germline V gene (reference sequence). The CDR3 sequence is 15 residues long. The chain's CDR3 is CATRVAGASQETQYF. The sequenced part of the CDR3 DNA is TGTGCCACCAGAGTAGCGGGAGCATCACAAGAGACC. The full variable domain, completed using reference TRBV19 and TRBJ2-5, is DGGITQSPKYLFRKEGQNVTLSCEQNLNHDAMYWYRQDPGQGLRLIYYSQIVNDFQKGDIAEGYSVSREKKESFPLTVTSAQKNPTAFYLCATRVAGASQETQYFGPGTRLLVL.

With respect to this clone: The read ends 3 residues before the CDR3 terminus; that terminus is restored from the germline J gene. The chain joins TRBV6-1 to TRBJ2-5, with D unclear. The length of the CDR3 is 13 residues. Germline values: CDR1 MNHNS, CDR2 SASEGT. V was clipped by 4 bases and J by 2 bases, with 8 bases between them. This CDR3 is CASSATRQETQYF. CDR3 DNA, as far as it was read: TGTGCCAGCAGTGCGACTCGGCAAGAGACC.

CDR3 protein: CASSLEGFGYTF. The CDR3 bases that were read are TGCGCCAGCAGCTTGGAAGGGTTCGGC. The chain is built from TRBV5-1 and TRBJ1-2; D call uncertain. With the read ending 3 residues before the CDR3 end, the germline J gene is used to fill in that end. The CDR3 contains 12 residues. Per the germline V gene, CDR1 is SGHRS and CDR2 is YFSETQ.

With respect to this clone: From the germline J gene comes the end of the CDR3, since the read stops 3 residues before it. The rearrangement links TRBV5-6 to TRBJ1-3, with TRBD1 as a possible D gene (5 bases). This CDR3 comprises 12 residues. Germline CDR1 reads SGHDT; CDR2 reads YYEEEE. Trimming stripped 6 bases from V and 8 bases from J, with 12 bases between. CDR3 bases read: TGTGCCAGCACCGACTTAGGGGACACC. Translation: CASTDLGDT. Given in full, the CDR3 is CASTDLGDTIYF. Supplemented by reference TRBV5-6 and TRBJ1-3, the full variable domain reads DAGVTQSPTHLIKTRGQQVTLRCSPKSGHDTVSWYQQALGQGPQFIFQYYEEEERQRGNFPDRFSGHQFPNYSSELNVNALLLGDSALYLCASTDLGDTIYFGEGSWLTVV.

A word on this clone: Sequencing ends 3 residues short of the CDR3 end; the germline J gene provides the rest. The chain links TRBV7-2 to TRBJ2-1; tentative D call: TRBD1 (5 bases). V was pared by 0 bases and J by 8 bases, with 14 bases between. The CDR3 extends over 15 amino acids. Germline V gene lookup returns CDR1 SGHTA and CDR2 FQGNSA. CDR3 DNA, as far as it was read: TGTGCCAGCAGCTTAGCCCTGGCGAAAGGGGATGAG. Translation: CASSLALAKGDE. The CDR3 in full is CASSLALAKGDEQFF.

In regard to this clone: The read gets to within 3 residues of the CDR3 end, and the germline J gene fills in the rest. V gene TRBV7-2 combines with J gene TRBJ1-2, with 8 bases matching TRBD1. This CDR3 is built from 14 residues. Per the germline V gene, CDR1 is SGHTA and CDR2 is FQGNSA. The covered CDR3 bases are TGTGCCAGCAGCCCTGACAGGGGTATTGGCAGC. Its translation is CASSPDRGIGS. The whole CDR3 is CASSPDRGIGSYTF.

As for this clone: Read sequence stops 3 residues before the CDR3 end, and the germline J gene provides the missing end. The rearrangement uses TRBV2 and TRBJ2-6; 8 bases map to TRBD1. Germline CDR1 and CDR2: SNHLY and FYNNEI. This CDR3 region has 19 residues. With V trimmed by 6 bases and J by 0 bases, 13 bases remained unmatched. CDR3 DNA, as far as it was read: TGTGCCAGCAGCCTTAGGACAGGGAGAAACCTCTCTGGGGCCAACGTC. This sequence encodes CASSLRTGRNLSGANV. The full CDR3 reads CASSLRTGRNLSGANVLTF.

The sequenced part of the CDR3 DNA is TGCGCCAGCAGCTTGCGGGGACAGGGGGCGTTGAACACCGGGGAG. Its protein product is CASSLRGQGALNTGE. The whole CDR3 region reads CASSLRGQGALNTGELFF. The chain links TRBV5-1 to TRBJ2-2; TRBD1 agrees at 12 bases. The read ends 3 residues before the CDR3 terminus; that terminus is restored from the germline J gene. V shed 1 base and J 1 base; nucleotides not matched to a gene: 5. CDR3 length: 18 residues. Per germline, CDR1 SGHRS and CDR2 YFSETQ.

Concerning this clone itself: The read ends 3 residues shy of where the CDR3 ends; the end is completed using the germline J gene. The genes are TRBV30 and TRBJ1-3, with 7 bases lining up with TRBD1. Germline lookup yields CDR1 GTSNPN and CDR2 SVGIG (reference sequence). Germline trimming cut 4 bases from V and 4 bases from J; bases unmatched to any gene: 10. This CDR3 comprises 15 residues. CDR3: CAWTHTGVGGNTIYF. CDR3 DNA, as far as it was read: TGTGCCTGGACTCACACAGGGGTGGGAGGAAACACC.

Turning to this clone: The read halts 3 residues ahead of the CDR3 end, with the missing end drawn from the germline J gene. This chain joins TRBV20-1 and TRBJ1-5; D is uncertain. In germline, CDR1 is DFQATT, CDR2 SNEGSKA (reference sequence). This CDR3 spans 13 amino acids. V was pared by 3 bases and J by 4 bases, with 10 bases between. The part of the CDR3 DNA that was read is TGCAGTGCTAGGGGCCTACCGAATCAGCCC. Protein sequence: CSARGLPNQP. The full-length CDR3 reads as CSARGLPNQPQHF.

On this clone: Read coverage stops 3 residues before the CDR3 terminus; the germline J gene supplies the remainder. The chain uses TRBV5-4 and TRBJ2-7; 13 bases match TRBD2. In germline, CDR1 is SGHNT, CDR2 YYREEE (reference sequence). Trimming at V came to 2 bases and at J to 6 bases, leaving 8 bases not matched to a gene. CDR3 length equals 16 residues. The sequenced CDR3 bases are TGTGCCAGCAGCTTCAGGAGGACTAGCGGGAGAGTCGAG. This gives the protein CASSFRRTSGRVE. In full, the CDR3 is CASSFRRTSGRVEQYF. The whole variable domain, remainder taken from reference TRBV5-4 and TRBJ2-7, is ETGVTQSPTHLIKTRGQQVTLRCSSQSGHNTVSWYQQALGQGPQFIFQYYREEENGRGNFPPRFSGLQFPNYSSELNVNALELDDSALYLCASSFRRTSGRVEQYFGPGTRLTVT.

To note about this clone: Read coverage stops 3 residues before the CDR3 terminus; the germline J gene supplies the remainder. This sequence joins TRBV19 and TRBJ1-2, with a weak D call TRBD1 (5 bases). The CDR3 contains 12 residues. Per germline, CDR1 LNHDA and CDR2 SQIVND (reference sequence). The CDR3 loop reads CASSIGRGGYTF. The sequenced part of the CDR3 DNA is TGTGCCAGTAGTATTGGCCGGGGGGGC. Drawing the rest from reference TRBV19 and TRBJ1-2, the complete variable domain is DGGITQSPKYLFRKEGQNVTLSCEQNLNHDAMYWYRQDPGQGLRLIYYSQIVNDFQKGDIAEGYSVSREKKESFPLTVTSAQKNPTAFYLCASSIGRGGYTFGSGTRLTVV.

Remarks on this clone: The sequenced fragment ends 3 residues before the CDR3 boundary, so the rest is inferred from the germline J gene. The V and J genes are TRBV18 and TRBJ2-4; unclear D gene. Deletions cut 3 bases from V and 0 bases from J, with 6 bases between. CDR3 length equals 14 residues. Looked up from germline, CDR1 is KGHSH and CDR2 is LQKENI. Here the CDR3 reads CASSPQIAKNIQYF. The part of the CDR3 DNA that was read is TGTGCCAGCTCACCCCAAATAGCCAAAAACATT.

Concerning this clone itself: The read terminates 3 residues ahead of where the CDR3 ends, so the germline J gene completes it. The chain is built from TRBV5-1 and TRBJ2-6; TRBD2 might be the D (6 bases). The CDR3 spans 16 residues. Germline lookup yields CDR1 SGHRS and CDR2 YFSETQ. V dropped 0 bases and J dropped 4 bases, with 11 bases sitting between them. The chain's CDR3 is CASSLVAGSGANVLTF. Incomplete CDR3 DNA: TGCGCCAGCAGCTTGGTGGCGGGAAGCGGGGCCAACGTC.

Note on this clone: Read coverage stops 3 residues before the CDR3 terminus; the germline J gene supplies the remainder. The chain carries TRBV6-2 or TRBV6-3 and TRBJ2-7, with D tentatively TRBD2 (5 bases). The CDR3 contains 15 residues. Germline V gene sequence: CDR1 MNHEY, CDR2 SVGEGT. Trimming cost V 6 bases and J 2 bases, with 17 bases left between them. The CDR3 loop is CASRMRRRATYEQYF. The covered CDR3 bases are TGTGCCAGCAGAATGAGGCGGCGGGCCACCTACGAG.

Details on this clone: The DNA ends 3 residues before the CDR3 does, and the rest of the CDR3 is filled in from the germline J gene. The rearrangement uses TRBV15 and TRBJ1-3; the D is unclear. The CDR3 length is 13 residues. Germline V gene sequence: CDR1 LNHNV, CDR2 YYDKDF (reference sequence). The CDR3 protein is CATSRDYSGRIYF. The sequenced part of the CDR3 DNA is TGTGCCACCAGCAGAGATTACAGCGGGAGG.